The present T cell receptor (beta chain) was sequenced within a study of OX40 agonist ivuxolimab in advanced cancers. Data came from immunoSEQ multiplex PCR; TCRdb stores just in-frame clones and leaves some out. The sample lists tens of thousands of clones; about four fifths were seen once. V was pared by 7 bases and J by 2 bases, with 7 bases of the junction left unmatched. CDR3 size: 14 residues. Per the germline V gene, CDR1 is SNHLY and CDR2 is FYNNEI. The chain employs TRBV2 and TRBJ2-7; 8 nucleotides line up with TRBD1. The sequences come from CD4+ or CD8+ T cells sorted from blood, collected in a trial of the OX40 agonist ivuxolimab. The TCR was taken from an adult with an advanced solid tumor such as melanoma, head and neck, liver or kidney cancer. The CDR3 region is CASIPRGPTYEQYF. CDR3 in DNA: TGTGCCAGCATCCCCAGGGGGCCTACCTACGAGCAGTACTTC. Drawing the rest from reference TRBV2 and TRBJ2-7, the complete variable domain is EPEVTQTPSHQVTQMGQEVILRCVPISNHLYFYWYRQILGQKVEFLVSFYNNEISEKSEIFDDQFSVERPDGSNFTLKIRSTKLEDSAMYFCASIPRGPTYEQYFGPGTRLTVT.